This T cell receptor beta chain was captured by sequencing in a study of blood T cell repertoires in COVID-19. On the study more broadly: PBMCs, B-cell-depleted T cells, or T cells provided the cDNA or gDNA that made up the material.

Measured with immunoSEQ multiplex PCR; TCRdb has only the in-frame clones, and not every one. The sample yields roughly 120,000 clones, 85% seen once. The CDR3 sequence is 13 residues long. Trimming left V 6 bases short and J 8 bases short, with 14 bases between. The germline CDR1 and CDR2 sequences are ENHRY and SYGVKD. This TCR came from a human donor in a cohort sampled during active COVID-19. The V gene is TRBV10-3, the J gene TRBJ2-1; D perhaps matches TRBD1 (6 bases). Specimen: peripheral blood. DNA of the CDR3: TGTGCCATCAGGACAGGCTTAAGGGATGAGCAGTTCTTC. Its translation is CAIRTGLRDEQFF.